These 22 T cell receptor beta chains were sequenced from one sample in a study of blood T cell repertoires in COVID-19. Profiling relied on immunoSEQ multiplex PCR, and the TCRdb table lists in-frame clones only, not all of them. The top ten clones hold under 1.2% of a sample with 300,000 to 450,000 clones, 85% to 90% of them seen once. Input material: PBMCs or T cells enriched from blood (not recorded which). These receptors were taken from a woman aged 25 to 39 who had been exposed to COVID-19.

The chain is built from TRBV13 and TRBJ1-6, with TRBD1 matching over 9 bases. Looked up from germline, CDR1 is PRHDT and CDR2 is FYEKMQ (reference sequence). The CDR3 spans 15 residues. The trim removed 5 bases at V and 4 bases at J, leaving 3 bases unmatched. CDR3 sequence reads: CASSRGQGYNSPLHF. The CDR3 nucleotides read TGTGCCAGCAGCCGGGGACAGGGATATAATTCACCCCTCCACTTT.

The chain employs TRBV6-5 and TRBJ1-5; D gene ambiguous. The CDR3 consists of 13 residues. Trimming shortened V by 6 bases and J by 5 bases, and 11 bases separated the two germline ends. Germline loops: CDR1 MNHEY, CDR2 SVGAGI. This CDR3 is CASRRVVDQPQHF. DNA of the CDR3: TGTGCCAGCAGAAGAGTGGTGGATCAGCCCCAGCATTTT.

The chain is built from TRBV5-1 and TRBJ2-7; possibly TRBD1 for D (5 bases). Trimming pared 0 bases from V and 2 bases from J, leaving 9 bases between. The CDR3 runs to 14 residues. Germline values: CDR1 SGHRS, CDR2 YFSETQ. CDR3 loop: CASSLEQVTYEQYF. The CDR3 nucleotides read TGCGCCAGCAGCTTGGAACAGGTTACCTACGAGCAGTACTTC.

Of note for this clone: The sample holds other DNA sequences that translate to the same CDR3. The V and J genes are TRBV28 and TRBJ2-6; no clear D. Germline-derived CDR1 and CDR2 are MDHEN and SYDVKM. V was pared by 5 bases and J by 0 bases, with 8 bases between. The CDR3 contains 15 residues. The CDR3 nucleotides are TGTGCCAGCAGTCCCCCAGGCTCTGGGGCCAACGTCCTGACTTTC. This sequence encodes CASSPPGSGANVLTF.

V gene TRBV13 combines with J gene TRBJ1-2; D not resolved. The CDR3 is 14 residues long. V was pared by 1 base and J by 6 bases, with 12 bases between. Germline assignment: CDR1 PRHDT and CDR2 FYEKMQ (reference sequence). The CDR3 DNA reads as TGTGCCAGCAGCTTAGTCGCGCCAAGCAATGGCTACACCTTC. The encoded protein is CASSLVAPSNGYTF.

The V gene is TRBV11-2, the J gene TRBJ2-1; 10 positions agree with TRBD2. Trimming took 3 bases from V and 8 from J; bases not matched to a gene: 7. The CDR3 extends over 15 amino acids. Germline CDR1 is SGHAT and CDR2 is FQNNGV. The CDR3 nucleotides read TGTGCCAGCAGCTTCGGCCTAGCGGGAGACGATGAGCAGTTCTTC. Its translation: CASSFGLAGDDEQFF.

This chain joins TRBV5-6 and TRBJ2-3; the D gene is possibly TRBD2 (5 bases). Germline V gene data show CDR1 as SGHDT and CDR2 as YYEEEE. CDR3 length equals 14 residues. The V gene lost 5 bases and the J gene lost 5 bases, with 15 bases spanning the gap. The CDR3 reads CASSPAEGVDTQYF. In DNA form, the CDR3 reads TGTGCCAGCAGTCCCGCCGAGGGCGTAGATACGCAGTATTTT. The full variable domain, with the rest looked up from reference TRBV5-6 and TRBJ2-3, is DAGVTQSPTHLIKTRGQQVTLRCSPKSGHDTVSWYQQALGQGPQFIFQYYEEEERQRGNFPDRFSGHQFPNYSSELNVNALLLGDSALYLCASSPAEGVDTQYFGPGTRLTVL.

The chain uses TRBV4-1 and TRBJ2-1; tentatively, D is TRBD1 (5 bases). CDR1 and CDR2 (germline): MGHRA, YSYEKL. This CDR3 spans 15 amino acids. V shed 2 bases and J shed 6 bases, with 14 bases lying between them. Here the CDR3 DNA reads TGCGCCAGCAGCCAATCTGAGAAGGGGATCAATGAGCAGTTCTTC. Residues: CASSQSEKGINEQFF.

This clone was detected only a few times. V and J are TRBV10-1 and TRBJ1-5; unclear D gene. V shed 6 bases and J shed 0 bases, with 15 bases lying between them. The CDR3 is 16 residues long. Germline CDR1 is WNHNN and CDR2 is SYGVQD (reference sequence). CDR3 residues: CASRAFREPSNQPQHF. The CDR3 nucleotides are TGCGCCAGCAGGGCGTTCCGGGAGCCTAGCAATCAGCCCCAGCATTTT.

Details on this clone: This specimen includes other DNA sequences encoding the same CDR3. The chain joins TRBV5-1 to TRBJ2-5, with D possibly matching TRBD1 (7 bases). This CDR3 contains 14 residues. CDR1 and CDR2 (germline): SGHRS, YFSETQ. V was shortened by 0 bases and J by 4 bases, with 10 bases between the two germline ends. The CDR3 loop reads CASSLAGGGETQYF. The CDR3 bases are TGCGCCAGCAGCTTGGCAGGGGGAGGAGAGACCCAGTACTTC. Variable domain in full (rest from reference TRBV5-1 and TRBJ2-5): KAGVTQTPRYLIKTRGQQVTLSCSPISGHRSVSWYQQTPGQGLQFLFEYFSETQRNKGNFPGRFSGRQFSNSRSEMNVSTLELGDSALYLCASSLAGGGETQYFGPGTRLLVL.

The chain carries TRBV3-1 (or the pseudogene TRBV3-2) and TRBJ1-2; a weak D match, TRBD1 (5 bases). CDR1 and CDR2 (germline): LGHDT, YNNKEL (reference sequence). The V gene lost 1 base and the J gene lost 4 bases, with 10 bases spanning the gap. This CDR3 is 14 amino acids long. This CDR3 reads CASSQADKSYGYTF. CDR3 sequence (DNA): TGTGCCAGCAGCCAAGCGGACAAAAGCTATGGCTACACCTTC.

V usage is TRBV28 and J usage is TRBJ1-2, with D unclear. The V end was cut by 3 bases, the J end by 4 bases, with 9 bases between. The CDR3 runs to 13 residues. Per germline, CDR1 MDHEN and CDR2 SYDVKM. Here the CDR3 DNA reads TGTGCCAGCAGTTTGGCATCCCGCTATGGCTACACCTTC. This encodes CASSLASRYGYTF.

This chain joins TRBV28 and TRBJ2-7, with 7 bases aligning to TRBD2. The CDR3 is made up of 16 amino acids. Germline V gene data show CDR1 as MDHEN and CDR2 as SYDVKM. With 8 bases clipped from V and 3 bases from J, the junction kept 16 bases outside the gene matches. CDR3 protein: CASDGGGSIFYYEQYF. The CDR3 nucleotides read TGTGCCAGCGATGGGGGGGGTAGTATCTTCTACTACGAGCAGTACTTC.

V and J are TRBV7-3 and TRBJ1-5; D might be TRBD1 (6 bases). Trimming stripped 0 bases from V and 2 bases from J, with 8 bases between. This CDR3 is 15 amino acids long. Germline loops: CDR1 SGHTA, CDR2 FQGTGA. CDR3 region: CASSLTGGRNQPQHF. CDR3 bases: TGTGCCAGCAGCTTAACTGGGGGCCGCAATCAGCCCCAGCATTTT.

The chain uses TRBV24-1 and TRBJ2-1; 8 bases line up with TRBD1. V was pared by 5 bases and J by 10 bases, with 3 bases of the junction left unmatched. The CDR3 totals 12 residues. Germline V gene data show CDR1 as KGHDR and CDR2 as SFDVKD. In nucleotides, the CDR3 is TGTGCCACCAGTGTGGACAGGGAAGAGCAGTTCTTC. Its translation is CATSVDREEQFF.

This clone occurred once. V usage is TRBV19 and J usage is TRBJ1-5, with 7 bases that match TRBD1. V dropped 7 bases and J dropped 6; count of bases not matched to a gene: 6. Germline CDR1 reads LNHDA; CDR2 reads SQIVND (reference sequence). The CDR3 sequence is 13 residues long. CDR3 sequence (DNA): TGTGCCAGTAACCGGGACAGAGCTCAGCCCCAGCATTTT. Residues: CASNRDRAQPQHF.

This chain links TRBV5-1 with TRBJ2-7; unclear D gene. The germline CDR1 and CDR2 sequences are SGHRS and YFSETQ. Trimming removed 2 bases at V and 3 bases at J, with 12 bases between. The CDR3 consists of 14 residues. The CDR3 DNA reads as TGCGCCAGCAGCTTTAAGACACCTAACTACGAGCAGTACTTC. Protein product: CASSFKTPNYEQYF.

V and J are TRBV5-1 and TRBJ2-3; D unclear. Trimming left V 1 base short and J 4 bases short, with 10 bases between. Germline lookup yields CDR1 SGHRS and CDR2 YFSETQ. The CDR3 has 14 amino acids. The CDR3 is CASSLTLQSDTQYF. The CDR3 DNA follows: TGCGCCAGCAGCTTGACCTTACAGTCAGATACGCAGTATTTT.

The genes are TRBV19 and TRBJ1-1; TRBD1 agrees at 7 bases. Germline V gene data show CDR1 as LNHDA and CDR2 as SQIVND (reference sequence). Trimming took 5 bases from V and 3 from J; bases not matched to a gene: 6. This CDR3 has 14 amino acids. The CDR3 loop reads CASSLQGGYTEAFF. CDR3 DNA: TGTGCCAGTAGTTTGCAGGGGGGTTACACTGAAGCTTTCTTT. Using reference TRBV19 and TRBJ1-1 for the parts outside the CDR3, the full variable domain is DGGITQSPKYLFRKEGQNVTLSCEQNLNHDAMYWYRQDPGQGLRLIYYSQIVNDFQKGDIAEGYSVSREKKESFPLTVTSAQKNPTAFYLCASSLQGGYTEAFFGQGTRLTVV.

This clone is a singleton in its sample. J is TRBJ1-6 and V is TRBV19; 12 bases agree with TRBD1. This CDR3 is 16 amino acids long. The V gene's germline CDR1 is LNHDA and CDR2 SQIVND (reference sequence). J was trimmed by 11 bases and V by 6 bases; bases with no gene match: 11. The CDR3 DNA follows: TGTGCCAGTAGCGCCTCGGGGGGACAGGGGGCTACACCCCTCCACTTT. This encodes CASSASGGQGATPLHF. The entire variable domain, with the rest obtained from reference TRBV19 and TRBJ1-6, is as follows: DGGITQSPKYLFRKEGQNVTLSCEQNLNHDAMYWYRQDPGQGLRLIYYSQIVNDFQKGDIAEGYSVSREKKESFPLTVTSAQKNPTAFYLCASSASGGQGATPLHFGNGTRLTVT.

This rearrangement joins TRBV28 to TRBJ2-3; D remains ambiguous. With 2 bases removed from V and 0 bases from J, the gap between germline ends came to 12 bases. The CDR3 contains 16 residues. Germline CDR1 and CDR2: MDHEN and SYDVKM. CDR3: CASSLRQRSSTDTQYF. As DNA, the CDR3 is TGTGCCAGCAGTTTACGGCAGCGCTCTAGCACAGATACGCAGTATTTT.

The rearrangement links TRBV7-3 to TRBJ2-7; 9 nucleotides match TRBD2. CDR1 and CDR2 (germline): SGHTA, FQGTGA. After removal of 5 bases from V and 4 bases from J, the junction contained 9 bases not matched to a gene. The CDR3 contains 15 residues. CDR3 nucleotide sequence: TGTGCCAGCAGCCTGGGTCTAGCGGGGAATTACGAGCAGTACTTC. It yields the protein CASSLGLAGNYEQYF.